The following is a T cell receptor beta chain sequence with its context. This sample stems from a study of technical replicates of blood from a handful of donors. CDR3 length equals 15 residues. Trimming took 0 bases from V and 2 from J; bases not matched to a gene: 0. Germline V gives CDR1 SGHTA, CDR2 FQGNSA. TCRdb's copy holds only in-frame clones and misses some; the assay was immunoSEQ multiplex PCR. Counted here are around 16,000 clones, roughly nine tenths occurring once; the ten biggest clones make up approximately 9.9%. Sequences were obtained from PBMCs. The V and J genes are TRBV7-2 and TRBJ2-1; 8 bases are a match to TRBD2. The clonotype comes from a human donor in good health. The CDR3 is CASSLASGTYNEQFF. CDR3 in DNA: TGTGCCAGCAGCTTAGCTAGCGGGACCTACAATGAGCAGTTCTTC.